The sequence of this T cell receptor (beta chain) was determined in a study of vaccination and CD4 T cells after COVID-19. Study in general: Control cultures were supplied with a CEFX pool, an HIV-1 Nef pool, or no peptide at all. Broader study findings: There were relatively few convalescent patients studied, and there were no early post-infection timepoints.

The V end was cut by 7 bases, the J end by 0 bases, with 12 bases between. Germline CDR1 LNHDA, CDR2 SQIVND (reference sequence). This CDR3 contains 14 residues. Stated treatment: 10-day PBMC culture with coronavirus spike peptide pools or control peptides (ViraFEST assay). CD4+ T cells of the unexposed donor were collected before the COVID-19 pandemic (2011-2018). This clonotype has more than one count but fewer than ten. Its specificity is unknown. The Oncomine TCR Beta short-read assay was applied to DNA of cultured CD4+ T cells. DNA came from CD4+ T cells after culture. TCRdb passed the PCR reads through MiXCR, listing each CDR3 protein once. Of approximately 9,900 distinct CDR3 sequences listed, roughly 45% are singletons.

The sequence came from a human donor in good health. The sample taken for sequencing was CD4+ T cells from blood, cultured in vitro. V and J are TRBV19 and TRBJ1-1; the D is unclear. The CDR3 is CASTLGRVNTEAFF. The CDR3 coding sequence is TGTGCCAGTACCCTAGGACGGGTGAACACTGAAGCTTTCTTT.